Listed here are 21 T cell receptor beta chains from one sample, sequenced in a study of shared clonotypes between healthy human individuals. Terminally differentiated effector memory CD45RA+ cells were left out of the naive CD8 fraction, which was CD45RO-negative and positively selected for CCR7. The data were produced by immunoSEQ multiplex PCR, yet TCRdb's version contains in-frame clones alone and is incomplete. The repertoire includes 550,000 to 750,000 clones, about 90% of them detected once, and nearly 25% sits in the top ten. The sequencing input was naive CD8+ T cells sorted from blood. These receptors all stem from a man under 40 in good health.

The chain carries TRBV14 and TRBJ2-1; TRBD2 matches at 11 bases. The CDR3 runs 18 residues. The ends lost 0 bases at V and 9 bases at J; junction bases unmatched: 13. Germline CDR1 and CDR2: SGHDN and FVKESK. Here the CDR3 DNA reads TGTGCCAGCAGCCAAGATTCTCAGACTAGCGGGATCATTGGTGAGCAGTTCTTC. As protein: CASSQDSQTSGIIGEQFF.

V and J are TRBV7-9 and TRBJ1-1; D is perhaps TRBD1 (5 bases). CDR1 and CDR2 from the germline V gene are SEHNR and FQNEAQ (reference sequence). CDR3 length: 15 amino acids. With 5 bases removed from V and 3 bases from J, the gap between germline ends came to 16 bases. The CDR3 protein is CASSPFLDIHTEAFF. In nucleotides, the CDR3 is TGTGCCAGCAGCCCGTTCTTGGACATCCACACTGAAGCTTTCTTT.

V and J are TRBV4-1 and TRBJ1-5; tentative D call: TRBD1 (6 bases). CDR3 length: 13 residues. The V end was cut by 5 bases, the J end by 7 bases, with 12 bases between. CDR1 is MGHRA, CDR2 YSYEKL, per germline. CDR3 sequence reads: CASSVQGAQPQHF. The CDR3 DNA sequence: TGCGCCAGCAGCGTACAGGGAGCGCAGCCCCAGCATTTT.

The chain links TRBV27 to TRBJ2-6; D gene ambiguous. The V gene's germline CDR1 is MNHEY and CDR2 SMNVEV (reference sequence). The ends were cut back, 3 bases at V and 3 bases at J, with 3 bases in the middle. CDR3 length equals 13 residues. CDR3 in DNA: TGTGCCAGCAGTTTCGGTGGGGCCAACGTCCTGACTTTC. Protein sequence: CASSFGGANVLTF.

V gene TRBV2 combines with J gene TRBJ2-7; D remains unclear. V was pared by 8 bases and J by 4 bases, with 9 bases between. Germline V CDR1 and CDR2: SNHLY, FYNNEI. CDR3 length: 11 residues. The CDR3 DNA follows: TGTGCCAGCGGGGATTCATACGAGCAGTACTTC. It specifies CASGDSYEQYF.

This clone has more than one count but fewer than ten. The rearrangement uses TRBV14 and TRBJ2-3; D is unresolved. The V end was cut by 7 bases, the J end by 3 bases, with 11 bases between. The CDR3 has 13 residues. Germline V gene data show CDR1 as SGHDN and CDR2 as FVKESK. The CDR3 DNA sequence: TGTGCCAGCACCTCCGCCGTGACAGATACGCAGTATTTT. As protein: CASTSAVTDTQYF.

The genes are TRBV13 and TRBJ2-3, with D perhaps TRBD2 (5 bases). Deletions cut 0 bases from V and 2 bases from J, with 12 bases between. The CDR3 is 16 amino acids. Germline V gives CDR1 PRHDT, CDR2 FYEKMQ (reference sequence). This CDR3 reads CASSLGPADLTDTQYF. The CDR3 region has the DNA TGTGCCAGCAGCTTAGGGCCAGCGGACCTCACAGATACGCAGTATTTT.

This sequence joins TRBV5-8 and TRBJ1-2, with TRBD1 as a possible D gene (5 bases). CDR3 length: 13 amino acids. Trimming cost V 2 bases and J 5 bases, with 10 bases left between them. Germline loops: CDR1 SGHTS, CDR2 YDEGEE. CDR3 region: CASSLLGDYGYTF. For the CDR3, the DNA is TGTGCCAGCAGCTTATTAGGGGATTATGGCTACACCTTC. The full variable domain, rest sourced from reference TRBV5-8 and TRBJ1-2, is EAGVTQSPTHLIKTRGQQATLRCSPISGHTSVYWYQQALGLGLQFLLWYDEGEERNRGNFPPRFSGRQFPNYSSELNVNALELEDSALYLCASSLLGDYGYTFGSGTRLTVV.

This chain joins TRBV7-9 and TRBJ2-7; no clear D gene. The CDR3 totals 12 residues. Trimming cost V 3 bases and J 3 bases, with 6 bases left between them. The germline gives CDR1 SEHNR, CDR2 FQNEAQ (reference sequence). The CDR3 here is CASSFNYYEQYF. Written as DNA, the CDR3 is TGTGCCAGCAGCTTCAACTACTACGAGCAGTACTTC. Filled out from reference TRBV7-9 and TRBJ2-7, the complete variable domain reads DTGVSQNPRHKITKRGQNVTFRCDPISEHNRLYWYRQTLGQGPEFLTYFQNEAQLEKSRLLSDRFSAERPKGSFSTLEIQRTEQGDSAMYLCASSFNYYEQYFGPGTRLTVT.

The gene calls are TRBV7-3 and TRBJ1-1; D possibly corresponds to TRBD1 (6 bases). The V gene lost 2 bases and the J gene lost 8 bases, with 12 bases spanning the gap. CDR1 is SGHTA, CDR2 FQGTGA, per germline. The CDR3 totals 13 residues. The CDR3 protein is CASSLASGAEAFF. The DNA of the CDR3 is TGTGCCAGCAGCTTAGCGTCGGGGGCAGAAGCTTTCTTT.

DNA of the CDR3: TGTGCCAGCAGCTTAGCGGGCGGGAGGACCGGGGAGCTGTTTTTT. Protein: CASSLAGGRTGELFF. The genes are TRBV7-9 and TRBJ2-2; the match to TRBD2 covers 8 bases. The ends lost 0 bases at V and 5 bases at J; junction bases unmatched: 2. The germline V gene has CDR1 SEHNR and CDR2 FQNEAQ (reference sequence). The CDR3 is made up of 15 amino acids. Drawing the rest from reference TRBV7-9 and TRBJ2-2, the complete variable domain is DTGVSQNPRHKITKRGQNVTFRCDPISEHNRLYWYRQTLGQGPEFLTYFQNEAQLEKSRLLSDRFSAERPKGSFSTLEIQRTEQGDSAMYLCASSLAGGRTGELFFGEGSRLTVL.

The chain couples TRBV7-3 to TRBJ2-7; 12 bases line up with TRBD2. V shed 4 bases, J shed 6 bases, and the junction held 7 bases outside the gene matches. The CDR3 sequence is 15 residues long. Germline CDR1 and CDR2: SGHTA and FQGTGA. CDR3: CASSSSSGRAAEQYF. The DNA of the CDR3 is TGTGCCAGCAGCTCATCTAGCGGGAGGGCTGCCGAGCAGTACTTC.

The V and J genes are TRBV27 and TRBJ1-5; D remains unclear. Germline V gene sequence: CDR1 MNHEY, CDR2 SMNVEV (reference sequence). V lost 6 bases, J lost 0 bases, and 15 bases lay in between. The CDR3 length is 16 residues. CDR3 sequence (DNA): TGTGCCAGCAGGCCCGTGGCGACCTATAGCAATCAGCCCCAGCATTTT. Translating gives CASRPVATYSNQPQHF.

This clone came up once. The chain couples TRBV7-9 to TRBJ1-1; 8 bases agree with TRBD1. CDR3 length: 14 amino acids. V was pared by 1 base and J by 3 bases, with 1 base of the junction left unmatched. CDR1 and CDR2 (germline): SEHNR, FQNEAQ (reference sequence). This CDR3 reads CASSLGTGHTEAFF. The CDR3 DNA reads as TGTGCCAGCAGCTTAGGGACAGGGCACACTGAAGCTTTCTTT.

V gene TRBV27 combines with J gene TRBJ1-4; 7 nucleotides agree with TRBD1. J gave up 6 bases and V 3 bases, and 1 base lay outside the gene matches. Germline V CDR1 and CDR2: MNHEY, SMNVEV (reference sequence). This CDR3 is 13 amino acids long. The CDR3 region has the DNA TGTGCCAGCAGTTTCACAGGGGATGAAAAACTGTTTTTT. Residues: CASSFTGDEKLFF.

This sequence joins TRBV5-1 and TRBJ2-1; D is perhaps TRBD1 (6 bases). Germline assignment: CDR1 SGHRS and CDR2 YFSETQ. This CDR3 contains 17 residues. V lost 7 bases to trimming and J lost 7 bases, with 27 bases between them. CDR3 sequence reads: CASGRGFGGGGKNEQFF. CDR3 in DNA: TGCGCCAGCGGAAGGGGGTTTGGGGGCGGAGGTAAAAATGAGCAGTTCTTC. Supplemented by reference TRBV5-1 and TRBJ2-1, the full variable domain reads KAGVTQTPRYLIKTRGQQVTLSCSPISGHRSVSWYQQTPGQGLQFLFEYFSETQRNKGNFPGRFSGRQFSNSRSEMNVSTLELGDSALYLCASGRGFGGGGKNEQFFGPGTRLTVL.

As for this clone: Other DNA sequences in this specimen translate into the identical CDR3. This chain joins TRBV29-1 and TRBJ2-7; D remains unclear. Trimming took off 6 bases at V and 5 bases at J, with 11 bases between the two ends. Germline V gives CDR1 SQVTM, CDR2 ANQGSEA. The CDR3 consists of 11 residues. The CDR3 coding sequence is TGCAGCGTGGCTGGGGATCACGAGCAGTACTTC. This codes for CSVAGDHEQYF.

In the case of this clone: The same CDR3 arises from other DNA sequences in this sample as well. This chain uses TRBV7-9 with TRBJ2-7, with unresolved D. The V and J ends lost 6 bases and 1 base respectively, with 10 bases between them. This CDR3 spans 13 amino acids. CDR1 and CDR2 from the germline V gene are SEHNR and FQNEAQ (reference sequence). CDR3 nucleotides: TGTGCCAGCAGTTCCAAAGGGTCCTACGAGCAGTACTTC. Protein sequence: CASSSKGSYEQYF.

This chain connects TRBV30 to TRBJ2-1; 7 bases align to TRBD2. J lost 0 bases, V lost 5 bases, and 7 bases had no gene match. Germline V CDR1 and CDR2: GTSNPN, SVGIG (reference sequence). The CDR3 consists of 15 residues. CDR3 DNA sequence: TGTGCCTGGGGGGCGGGGGAAAGCTCCTACAATGAGCAGTTCTTC. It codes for CAWGAGESSYNEQFF.

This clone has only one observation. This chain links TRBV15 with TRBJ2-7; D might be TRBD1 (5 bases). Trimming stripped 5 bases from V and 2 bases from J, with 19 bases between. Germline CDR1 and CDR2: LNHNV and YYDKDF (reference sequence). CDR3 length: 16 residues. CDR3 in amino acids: CATSPRVGWGPYEQYF. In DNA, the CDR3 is TGTGCCACCAGCCCCCGGGTTGGTTGGGGCCCCTACGAGCAGTACTTC.

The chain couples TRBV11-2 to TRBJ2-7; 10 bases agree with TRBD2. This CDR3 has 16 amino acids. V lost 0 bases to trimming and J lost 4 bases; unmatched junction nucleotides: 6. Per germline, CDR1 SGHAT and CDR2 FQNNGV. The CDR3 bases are TGTGCCAGCAGCTTAGATGTAAGCGGGAGGGCTTACGAGCAGTACTTC. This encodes CASSLDVSGRAYEQYF. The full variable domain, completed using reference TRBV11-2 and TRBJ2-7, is EAGVAQSPRYKIIEKRQSVAFWCNPISGHATLYWYQQILGQGPKLLIQFQNNGVVDDSQLPKDRFSAERLKGVDSTLKIQPAKLEDSAVYLCASSLDVSGRAYEQYFGPGTRLTVT.